Presented here are 9 T cell receptor beta chains from one specimen sequenced in a study of early T cells in non-severe SARS-CoV-2 infection. MiXCR, applied by TCRdb to the 5' RACE reads, yields one record per CDR3 protein. The data contain about 64,000 distinct CDR3 sequences, less than 9.5% of them singletons. The specimen comprised whole blood, sampled at baseline. All receptors come from an adult who was a healthcare worker with PCR-confirmed SARS-CoV-2 infection or an uninfected control (not recorded which).

The rearrangement joins TRBV25-1 to TRBJ1-6, with D unclear. Trimming removed 6 bases at V and 1 base at J, with 13 bases between. There are 16 residues in the CDR3. The germline CDR1 and CDR2 sequences are MGHDK and SYGVNS. The CDR3 is CASRGSGESYNSPLHF. In DNA, the CDR3 is TGTGCCAGCAGAGGAAGTGGGGAGTCCTATAATTCACCCCTCCACTTT.

This clonotype has just a few counts. This chain connects TRBV5-1 to TRBJ1-5, with unresolved D. Per the germline V gene, CDR1 is SGHRS and CDR2 is YFSETQ. Trimming took 0 bases from V and 6 from J, leaving 16 bases between them. The CDR3 length is 16 residues. The CDR3 sequence: CASSLGTGGNGQPQHF. The CDR3, as DNA: TGCGCCAGCAGCTTGGGGACGGGAGGTAACGGTCAGCCCCAGCATTTT.

V is TRBV2 and J is TRBJ1-2; possibly TRBD1 for D (5 bases). Germline CDR1 SNHLY, CDR2 FYNNEI. This CDR3 is 11 amino acids long. V was trimmed by 6 bases and J by 13 bases, leaving 15 bases between them. Here the CDR3 reads CASSAGTASTF. CDR3 nucleotide sequence: TGTGCCAGCAGCGCCGGGACCGCTAGCACCTTC.

This clonotype was observed many times. The chain uses TRBV19 and TRBJ2-1; D possibly corresponds to TRBD2 (5 bases). V was trimmed by 0 bases and J by 7 bases, leaving 10 bases between them. This CDR3 has 14 residues. Germline V gene sequence: CDR1 LNHDA, CDR2 SQIVND (reference sequence). CDR3 region: CASSIEPTINEQFF. CDR3 nucleotides: TGTGCCAGTAGTATAGAACCGACTATTAATGAGCAGTTCTTC.

The chain combines TRBV11-2 with TRBJ2-5, with 7 bases fitting TRBD1. The J segment lost 5 bases and the V segment lost 1 base, leaving 7 bases of the junction unmatched. The CDR3 is 15 residues long. Germline-derived CDR1 and CDR2 are SGHAT and FQNNGV. The CDR3 coding sequence is TGTGCCAGCAGCTTAGGGGCACAGGGGCGGGAGACCCAGTACTTC. Protein product: CASSLGAQGRETQYF.

This clonotype was observed many times. The chain joins TRBV5-1 to TRBJ2-5; the D gene is possibly TRBD2 (5 bases). V lost 6 bases, J lost 7 bases, and 16 bases lay in between. The CDR3 sequence is 13 residues long. From germline, CDR1 is SGHRS and CDR2 YFSETQ. The chain's CDR3 is CASIGLQGGTQYF. CDR3 in DNA: TGCGCCAGCATAGGGCTTCAAGGAGGGACCCAGTACTTC.

The chain links TRBV7-2 to TRBJ2-1; 8 bases map to TRBD2. The germline CDR1 and CDR2 sequences are SGHTA and FQGNSA. CDR3 length equals 15 residues. V shed 3 bases and J 4 bases; nucleotides not matched to a gene: 5. The CDR3 loop is CASSFSGKGYNEQFF. CDR3 bases: TGTGCCAGCAGCTTTAGCGGGAAGGGTTACAATGAGCAGTTCTTC.

The V gene is TRBV7-2, the J gene TRBJ2-3; D possibly corresponds to TRBD1 (6 bases). With 5 bases removed from V and 3 bases from J, the gap between germline ends came to 12 bases. CDR3 length: 14 amino acids. CDR1 and CDR2 (germline): SGHTA, FQGNSA. CDR3 DNA: TGTGCCAGCAGCCAGACAGGCTGGACAGATACGCAGTATTTT. Protein product: CASSQTGWTDTQYF.

The sample holds many counts of this clonotype. The gene calls are TRBV7-9 and TRBJ2-1; 12 bases fit TRBD2. The length of the CDR3 is 17 residues. V lost 4 bases to trimming and J lost 7 bases; unmatched junction nucleotides: 11. CDR1 is SEHNR and CDR2 is FQNEAQ in the germline V gene (reference sequence). The CDR3 loop is CASSSPTSGSRGNEQFF. Written as DNA, the CDR3 is TGTGCCAGCAGCTCCCCGACTAGCGGGAGCCGGGGGAATGAGCAGTTCTTC.